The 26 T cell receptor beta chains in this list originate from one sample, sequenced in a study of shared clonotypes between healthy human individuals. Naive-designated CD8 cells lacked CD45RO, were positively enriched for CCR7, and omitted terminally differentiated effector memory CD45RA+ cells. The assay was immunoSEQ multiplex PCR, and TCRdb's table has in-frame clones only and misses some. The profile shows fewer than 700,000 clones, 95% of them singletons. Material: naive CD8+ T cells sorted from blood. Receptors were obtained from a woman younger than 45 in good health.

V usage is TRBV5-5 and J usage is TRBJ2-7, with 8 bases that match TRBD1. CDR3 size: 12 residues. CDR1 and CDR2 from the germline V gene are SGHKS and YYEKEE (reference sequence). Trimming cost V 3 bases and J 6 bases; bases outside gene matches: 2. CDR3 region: CASSWTGTEQYF. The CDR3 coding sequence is TGTGCCAGCAGCTGGACAGGGACCGAGCAGTACTTC.

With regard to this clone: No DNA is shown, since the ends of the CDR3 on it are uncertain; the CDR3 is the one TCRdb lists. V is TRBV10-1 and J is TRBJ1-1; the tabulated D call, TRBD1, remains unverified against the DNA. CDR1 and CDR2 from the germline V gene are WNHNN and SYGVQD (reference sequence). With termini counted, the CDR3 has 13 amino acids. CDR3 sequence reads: CASSDVRQGKLSF.

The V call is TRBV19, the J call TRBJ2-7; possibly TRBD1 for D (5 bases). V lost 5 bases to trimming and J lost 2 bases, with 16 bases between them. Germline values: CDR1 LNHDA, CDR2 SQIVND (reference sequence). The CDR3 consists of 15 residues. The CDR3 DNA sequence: TGTGCCAGTAGTTTAGGGGCGGTTGGGGCCTACGAGCAGTACTTC. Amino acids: CASSLGAVGAYEQYF.

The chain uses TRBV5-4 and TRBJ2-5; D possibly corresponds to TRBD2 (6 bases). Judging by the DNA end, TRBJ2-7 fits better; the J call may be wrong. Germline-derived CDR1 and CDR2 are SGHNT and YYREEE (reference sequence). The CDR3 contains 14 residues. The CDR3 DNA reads TGTGCCAGCAGCCTCCCGGGGGATTCCTACGAGCAGTACTTC. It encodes CASSLPGDSYEQYF.

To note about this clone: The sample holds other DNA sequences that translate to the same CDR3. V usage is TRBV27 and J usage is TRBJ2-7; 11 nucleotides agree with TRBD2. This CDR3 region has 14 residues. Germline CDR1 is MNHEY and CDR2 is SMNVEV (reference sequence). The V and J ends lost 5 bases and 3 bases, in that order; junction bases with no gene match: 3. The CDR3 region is CASSPGLAGYEQYF. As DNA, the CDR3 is TGTGCCAGCAGTCCAGGACTAGCGGGCTACGAGCAGTACTTC.

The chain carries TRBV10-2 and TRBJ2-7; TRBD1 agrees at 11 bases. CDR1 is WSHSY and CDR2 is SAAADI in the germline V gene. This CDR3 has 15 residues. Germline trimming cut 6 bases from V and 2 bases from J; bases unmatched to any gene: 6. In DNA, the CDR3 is TGCGCCAGCAGAAATCCGGGACAGGGGGCCTACGAGCAGTACTTC. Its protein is CASRNPGQGAYEQYF.

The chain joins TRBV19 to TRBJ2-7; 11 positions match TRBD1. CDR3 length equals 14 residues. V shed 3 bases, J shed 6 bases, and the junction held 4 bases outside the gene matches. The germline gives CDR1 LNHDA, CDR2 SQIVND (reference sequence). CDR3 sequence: CASSIGQGAFEQYF. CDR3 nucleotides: TGTGCCAGTAGTATCGGACAGGGGGCCTTCGAGCAGTACTTC.

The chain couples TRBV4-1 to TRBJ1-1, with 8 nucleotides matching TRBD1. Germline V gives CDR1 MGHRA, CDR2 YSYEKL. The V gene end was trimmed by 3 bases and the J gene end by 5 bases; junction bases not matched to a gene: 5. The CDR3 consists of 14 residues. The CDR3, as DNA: TGCGCCAGCAGCCACCGGACAGGGTTTACTGAAGCTTTCTTT. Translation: CASSHRTGFTEAFF.

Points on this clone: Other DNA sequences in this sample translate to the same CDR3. CDR3 in DNA: TGTGCCAGCAGTTTGGGGAGCGGGAGCTCCTACGAGCAGTACTTC. As protein: CASSLGSGSSYEQYF. The rearrangement joins TRBV27 to TRBJ2-7; 8 bases agree with TRBD2. The germline V gene encodes CDR1 MNHEY and CDR2 SMNVEV (reference sequence). The CDR3 is made up of 15 amino acids. V dropped 3 bases and J dropped 0; count of bases not matched to a gene: 4.

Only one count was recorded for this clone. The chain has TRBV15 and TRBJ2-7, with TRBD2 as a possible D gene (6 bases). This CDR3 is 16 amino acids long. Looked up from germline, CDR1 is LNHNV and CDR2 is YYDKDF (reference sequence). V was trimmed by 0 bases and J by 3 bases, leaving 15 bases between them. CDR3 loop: CATSRDPSREDYEQYF. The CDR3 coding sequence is TGTGCCACCAGCAGAGACCCCAGCAGGGAGGACTACGAGCAGTACTTC.

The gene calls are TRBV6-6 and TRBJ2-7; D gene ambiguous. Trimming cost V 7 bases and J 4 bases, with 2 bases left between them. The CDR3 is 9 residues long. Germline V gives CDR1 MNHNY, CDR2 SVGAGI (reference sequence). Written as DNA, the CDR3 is TGTGCCAGCATATACGAGCAGTACTTC. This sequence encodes CASIYEQYF.

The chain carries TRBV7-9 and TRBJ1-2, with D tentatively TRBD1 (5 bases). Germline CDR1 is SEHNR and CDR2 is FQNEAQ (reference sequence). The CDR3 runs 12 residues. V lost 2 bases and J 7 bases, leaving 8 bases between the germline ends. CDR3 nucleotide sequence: TGTGCCAGCAGCTTACAGGGTTCTGGCTACACCTTC. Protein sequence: CASSLQGSGYTF.

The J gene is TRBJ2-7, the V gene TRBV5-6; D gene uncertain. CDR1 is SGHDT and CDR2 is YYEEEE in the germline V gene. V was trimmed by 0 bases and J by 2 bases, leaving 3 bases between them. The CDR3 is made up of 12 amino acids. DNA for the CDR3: TGTGCCAGCAGCTTGGTTACCTACGAGCAGTACTTC. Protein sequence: CASSLVTYEQYF.

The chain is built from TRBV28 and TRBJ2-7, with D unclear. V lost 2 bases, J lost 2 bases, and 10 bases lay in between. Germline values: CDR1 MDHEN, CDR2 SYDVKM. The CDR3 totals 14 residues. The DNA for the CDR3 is TGTGCCAGCAGTTTAAGGCTCCAACCCTACGAGCAGTACTTC. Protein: CASSLRLQPYEQYF.

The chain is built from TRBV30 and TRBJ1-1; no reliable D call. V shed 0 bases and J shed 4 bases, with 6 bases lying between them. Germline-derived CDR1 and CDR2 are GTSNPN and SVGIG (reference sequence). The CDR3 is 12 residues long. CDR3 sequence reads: CAWSVGFTEAFF. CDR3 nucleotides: TGTGCCTGGAGTGTAGGCTTCACTGAAGCTTTCTTT.

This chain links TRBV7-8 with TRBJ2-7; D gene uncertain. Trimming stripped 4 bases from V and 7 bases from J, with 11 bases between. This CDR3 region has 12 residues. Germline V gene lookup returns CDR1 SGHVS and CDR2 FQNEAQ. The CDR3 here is CASSSSPVEQYF. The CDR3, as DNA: TGTGCCAGCAGCTCGTCCCCGGTGGAGCAGTACTTC. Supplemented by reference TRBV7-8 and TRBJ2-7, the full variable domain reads GAGVSQSPRYKVAKRGQDVALRCDPISGHVSLFWYQQALGQGPEFLTYFQNEAQLDKSGLPSDRFFAERPEGSVSTLKIQRTQQEDSAVYLCASSSSPVEQYFGPGTRLTVT.

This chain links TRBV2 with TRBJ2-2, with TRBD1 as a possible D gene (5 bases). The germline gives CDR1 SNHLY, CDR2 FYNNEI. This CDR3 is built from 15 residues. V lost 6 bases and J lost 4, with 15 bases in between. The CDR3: CASREEYQGTGELFF. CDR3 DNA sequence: TGTGCCAGCAGAGAGGAATATCAGGGCACCGGGGAGCTGTTTTTT.

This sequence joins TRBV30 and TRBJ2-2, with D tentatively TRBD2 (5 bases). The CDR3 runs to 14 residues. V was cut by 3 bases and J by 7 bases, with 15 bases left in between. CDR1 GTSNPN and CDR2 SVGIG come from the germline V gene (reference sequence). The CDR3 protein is CAWRVRGINGELFF. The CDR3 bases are TGTGCCTGGAGGGTCCGGGGTATTAACGGGGAGCTGTTTTTT.

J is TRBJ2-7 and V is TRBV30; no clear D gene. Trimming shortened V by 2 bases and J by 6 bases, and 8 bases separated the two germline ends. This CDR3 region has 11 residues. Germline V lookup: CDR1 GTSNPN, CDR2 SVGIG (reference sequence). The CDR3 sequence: CAWSLGTEQYF. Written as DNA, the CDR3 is TGTGCCTGGAGTTTGGGAACCGAGCAGTACTTC.

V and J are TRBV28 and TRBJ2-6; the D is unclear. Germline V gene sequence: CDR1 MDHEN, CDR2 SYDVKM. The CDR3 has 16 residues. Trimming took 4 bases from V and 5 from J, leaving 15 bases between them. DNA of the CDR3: TGTGCCAGCAGTTCGAACAGTTTAGTCCGGGCCAACGTCCTGACTTTC. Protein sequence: CASSSNSLVRANVLTF.

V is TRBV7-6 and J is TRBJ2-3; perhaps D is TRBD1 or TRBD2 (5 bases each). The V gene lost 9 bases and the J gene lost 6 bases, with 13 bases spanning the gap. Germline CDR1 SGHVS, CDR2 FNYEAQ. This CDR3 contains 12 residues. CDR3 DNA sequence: TGTGCCAGTACCCTCTGGGGGGATACGCAGTATTTT. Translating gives CASTLWGDTQYF.

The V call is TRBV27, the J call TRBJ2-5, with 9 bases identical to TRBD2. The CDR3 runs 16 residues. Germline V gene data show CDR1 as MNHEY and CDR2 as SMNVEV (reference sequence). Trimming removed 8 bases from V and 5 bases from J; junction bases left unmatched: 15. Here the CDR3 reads CASYTGLAGRGETQYF. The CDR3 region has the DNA TGTGCCAGCTACACGGGGCTAGCGGGGCGGGGGGAGACCCAGTACTTC.

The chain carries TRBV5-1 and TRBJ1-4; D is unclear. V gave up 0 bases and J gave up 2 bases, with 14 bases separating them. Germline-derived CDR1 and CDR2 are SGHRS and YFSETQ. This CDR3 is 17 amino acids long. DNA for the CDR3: TGCGCCAGCAGCTTGGAACACCCGGCGGGCACTAATGAAAAACTGTTTTTT. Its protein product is CASSLEHPAGTNEKLFF. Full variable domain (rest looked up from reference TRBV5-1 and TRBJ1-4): KAGVTQTPRYLIKTRGQQVTLSCSPISGHRSVSWYQQTPGQGLQFLFEYFSETQRNKGNFPGRFSGRQFSNSRSEMNVSTLELGDSALYLCASSLEHPAGTNEKLFFGSGTQLSVL.

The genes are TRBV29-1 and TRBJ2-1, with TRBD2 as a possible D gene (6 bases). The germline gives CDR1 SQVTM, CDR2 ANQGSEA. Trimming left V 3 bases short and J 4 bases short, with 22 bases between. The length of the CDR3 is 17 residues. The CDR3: CSVEEGGVRPAYNEQFF. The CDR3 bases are TGCAGCGTTGAGGAGGGTGGAGTCCGCCCGGCTTACAATGAGCAGTTCTTC.

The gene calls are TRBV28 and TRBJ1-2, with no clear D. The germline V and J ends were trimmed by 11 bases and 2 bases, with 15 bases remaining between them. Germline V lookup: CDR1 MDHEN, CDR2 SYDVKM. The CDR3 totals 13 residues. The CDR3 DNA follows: TGTGCCTGCTCCGGTACAACCAACTATGGCTACACCTTC. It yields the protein CACSGTTNYGYTF.

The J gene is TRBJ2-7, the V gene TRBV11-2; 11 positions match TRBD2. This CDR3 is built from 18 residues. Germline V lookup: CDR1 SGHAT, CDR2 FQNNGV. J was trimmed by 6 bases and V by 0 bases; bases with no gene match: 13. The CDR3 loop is CASSLDQVLAGEDGEQYF. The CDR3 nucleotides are TGTGCCAGCAGCTTAGATCAGGTACTAGCGGGAGAGGATGGCGAGCAGTACTTC.